This is a list of T cell receptor beta chains from one sample in a study of cytomegalovirus exposure and HLA in healthy donors. Sequenced by immunoSEQ multiplex PCR; TCRdb stores in-frame clones only, minus some. The repertoire holds around 130,000 clones, with over 85% as singletons. Sequenced: PBMCs. These TCRs come from a man aged 30-40 years in good health and CMV-seronegative. Each CDR3 is given with its conserved first and last residue. A D gene is named only where the DNA matches it firmly. Size tells how often a clone was seen (once, few, many) or the class of an expanded clone, and some rows leave it out.

clone_size	v_call	d_call	j_call	cdr3_nt	cdr3_aa
.	TRBV6-6	TRBD1	TRBJ1-5	TGTGCCAGCAGTAGACAGGGGGAGAGCAATCAGCCCCAGCATTTT	CASSRQGESNQPQHF
.	TRBV11-2	.	TRBJ2-1	TGTGCCAGCAGCTTCCGTCCGACAGCGACCATATACAATGAGCAGTTCTTC	CASSFRPTATIYNEQFF
.	TRBV7-2	.	TRBJ2-3	TGTGCCAGCAGCTGGCTGGCGGGGCCGGGCACAGATACGCAGTATTTT	CASSWLAGPGTDTQYF
.	TRBV5-6	.	TRBJ1-1	TGTGCCAGCGTGGTGGAGGGACTGAACACTGAAGCTTTCTTT	CASVVEGLNTEAFF
.	TRBV5-1	TRBD2	TRBJ2-5	TGCGCCAGCAGGGCGAGCCAGGGAGGGCAGACCCAGTACTTC	CASRASQGGQTQYF
.	TRBV5-1	TRBD1	TRBJ1-2	TGCGCCAGCAGCTTAACGGACAGGAACTATGGCTACACCTTC	CASSLTDRNYGYTF
.	TRBV6-1	TRBD1	TRBJ1-1	TGTGCCAGCAGTGCGACAGGGGGCTTCACTGAAGCTTTCTTT	CASSATGGFTEAFF
.	TRBV27	TRBD1	TRBJ2-7	TGTGCCAGCAGTCCCCGGGACAGGGGGTCCGAGCAGTACTTC	CASSPRDRGSEQYF
few	TRBV2	.	TRBJ2-3	TGTGCCAGCAGTGTCCTAGGGAGAAGCACAGATACGCAGTATTTT	CASSVLGRSTDTQYF
.	TRBV5-1	.	TRBJ2-5	TGCGCCAGCAGCTTGGGGCCGGGTCGGGGGGCCCTCCAAGAGACCCAGTACTTC	CASSLGPGRGALQETQYF
few	TRBV7-9	TRBD1	TRBJ2-7	TGTGCCAGCAGCTCCAGGGGACAGGGCGAGCAGTACTTC	CASSSRGQGEQYF
.	TRBV11-2	.	TRBJ2-7	TGTGCCAGCAGCTTAGATTACTCCCACGAGCAGTACTTC	CASSLDYSHEQYF
.	TRBV28	.	TRBJ1-5	TGTGCCAGCGACGAGGTTGGAAATAGCAATCAGCCCCAGCATTTT	CASDEVGNSNQPQHF
few	TRBV5-1	.	TRBJ2-2	TGCGCCAGCAGCTTGGGTGACAGGACAGCGTACACCGGGGAGCTGTTTTTT	CASSLGDRTAYTGELFF
.	TRBV21-1	.	TRBJ2-1	TGTGCCAGCAGCTCCCCCGAGCGGGGGCGCAATGAGCAGTTCTTC	CASSSPERGRNEQFF
.	TRBV1	.	TRBJ1-2	TGCACCAGCAGCCAAGATCGGCCAGTCAGGGCTAGAGGCTACACCTTC	CTSSQDRPVRARGYTF
.	TRBV28	.	TRBJ1-3	TGTGCCAGCAACGAAAGGGGTTCTGGAAACACCATATATTTT	CASNERGSGNTIYF
.	TRBV7-9	TRBD2	TRBJ2-7	TGTGCCAGCAGCTTATTTACTAGCGGGGTTCTTGAATACGAGCAGTACTTC	CASSLFTSGVLEYEQYF
few	TRBV6-1	TRBD1	TRBJ1-5	TGTGCCAGCAGTGGGGACAGGAAACAGCCCCAGCATTTT	CASSGDRKQPQHF
.	TRBV5-1	.	TRBJ1-2	TGCGCCAGCAGTAATGGGACTGACTATGGCTACACCTTC	CASSNGTDYGYTF
.	TRBV25-1	.	TRBJ2-2	TGTGCCAGCAGTGAATATGGCACCTGGAGTCGGACCGGGGAGCTGTTTTTT	CASSEYGTWSRTGELFF
.	TRBV18	.	TRBJ1-4	TGTGCCAGCTCACCAAGGGGCGGCCTTACTAATGAAAAACTGTTTTTT	CASSPRGGLTNEKLFF
.	TRBV7-6	.	TRBJ2-5	TGTGCCAGCAGCCCACCAGGGGCCCAAGAGACCCAGTACTTC	CASSPPGAQETQYF
.	TRBV2	TRBD1	TRBJ1-2	TGTGCCACTGGGGGGACAGGGGAGACGAATGGCTACACCTTC	CATGGTGETNGYTF